Shown below are 14 T cell receptor beta chains from a single sample sequenced in a study of OX40 agonist ivuxolimab in advanced cancers. Assay used: immunoSEQ multiplex PCR; TCRdb lists only in-frame clones, some missing. The data contain 60,000 to 85,000 clones, 80% to 85% of them singletons. Sequencing used CD4+ or CD8+ T cells sorted from blood, obtained in a trial of the OX40 agonist ivuxolimab. These receptors were taken from an adult with an advanced solid tumor such as melanoma, head and neck, liver or kidney cancer.

V is TRBV5-1 and J is TRBJ2-3, with TRBD1 matching 7 bases. The CDR3 runs to 15 residues. Losses at the gene ends were 4 bases for V and 5 bases for J; bases not matched to a gene: 10. Germline V CDR1 and CDR2: SGHRS, YFSETQ. The CDR3 region is CASSVRQGNIDTQYF. For the CDR3, the DNA is TGCGCCAGCAGCGTGAGACAGGGAAACATAGATACGCAGTATTTT.

This clone was observed a handful of times. The genes are TRBV6-1 and TRBJ2-7; D remains ambiguous. Germline CDR1 MNHNS, CDR2 SASEGT. CDR3 length equals 12 residues. The V end lost 6 bases, the J end lost 2 bases, and 8 bases lay between the germline ends. CDR3 coding DNA: TGTGCCAGCAGCCCTGGACCCTACGAGCAGTACTTC. It yields the protein CASSPGPYEQYF.

The table lists this clone with a few counts. The chain joins TRBV15 to TRBJ2-7; D is uncertain. The V and J ends lost 3 bases and 3 bases respectively, with 27 bases between them. Germline-derived CDR1 and CDR2 are LNHNV and YYDKDF (reference sequence). This CDR3 comprises 19 residues. This CDR3 is CATSRQSRMGLVKNYEQYF. CDR3 sequence (DNA): TGTGCCACCAGCAGGCAGAGTCGTATGGGGTTGGTAAAGAACTACGAGCAGTACTTC.

In this sample, this clone turned up once. V gene TRBV7-9 combines with J gene TRBJ1-5, with D possibly being TRBD1 (6 bases). V lost 1 base, J lost 10 bases, and 20 bases lay in between. From germline, CDR1 is SEHNR and CDR2 FQNEAQ (reference sequence). This CDR3 has 16 residues. The chain's CDR3 is CASSLGATGRGGPQHF. Written as DNA, the CDR3 is TGTGCCAGCAGCTTAGGGGCGACAGGCCGGGGCGGTCCCCAGCATTTT.

V usage is TRBV30 and J usage is TRBJ2-1; 10 bases match TRBD2. The germline gives CDR1 GTSNPN, CDR2 SVGIG (reference sequence). V shed 3 bases and J 7 bases; nucleotides not matched to a gene: 12. The CDR3 spans 16 residues. CDR3 sequence: CAWRASGSSSGNEQFF. CDR3 in DNA: TGTGCCTGGAGGGCTAGCGGGAGTAGTTCGGGGAATGAGCAGTTCTTC.

The chain has TRBV4-2 and TRBJ2-3, with 9 bases that match TRBD2. The V gene's germline CDR1 is LGHNA and CDR2 YNFKEQ. The junction had 10 bases not matched to a gene; V was cut back by 5 bases and J by 1 base. There are 17 residues in the CDR3. CDR3 region: CASSSDPSGVGTDTQYF. The DNA of the CDR3 is TGTGCCAGCAGCTCAGACCCTAGCGGGGTGGGCACAGATACGCAGTATTTT.

The chain employs TRBV6-1 and TRBJ1-6, with 9 bases aligning to TRBD1. This CDR3 is built from 14 residues. Germline V gives CDR1 MNHNS, CDR2 SASEGT. V shed 6 bases, J shed 10 bases, and the junction held 7 bases outside the gene matches. CDR3 sequence reads: CASSSGQGGSPLHF. The CDR3 region has the DNA TGTGCCAGCAGCTCGGGACAGGGAGGGTCACCCCTCCACTTT.

The chain couples TRBV30 to TRBJ1-1, with a weak D call TRBD1 (5 bases). Per the germline V gene, CDR1 is GTSNPN and CDR2 is SVGIG (reference sequence). The CDR3 covers 13 residues. Trimming took off 5 bases at V and 4 bases at J, with 14 bases between the two ends. CDR3 sequence: CAWLRRGGTEAFF. The CDR3 nucleotides read TGTGCCTGGTTAAGGAGGGGCGGCACTGAAGCTTTCTTT.

The V and J genes are TRBV6-5 and TRBJ1-1; possible D gene TRBD1, 5 bases. The CDR3 runs 13 residues. Trimming pared 10 bases from V and 5 bases from J, leaving 17 bases between. Germline values: CDR1 MNHEY, CDR2 SVGAGI. CDR3 bases: TGTGCCACCAAGTACGTGGGGGGAACTGAAGCTTTCTTT. Protein sequence: CATKYVGGTEAFF.

The CDR3 reads CAISRDTQETQYF. The CDR3 DNA reads TGTGCCATCAGCCGGGACACTCAAGAGACCCAGTACTTC. The rearrangement joins TRBV10-3 to TRBJ2-5; possible D gene TRBD1, 6 bases. The CDR3 has 13 residues. V was cut by 6 bases and J by 2 bases, with 10 bases left in between. Germline V gives CDR1 ENHRY, CDR2 SYGVKD.

The V and J genes are TRBV28 and TRBJ2-7, with a weak D call TRBD2 (5 bases). From germline, CDR1 is MDHEN and CDR2 SYDVKM. V gave up 3 bases and J gave up 4 bases, with 19 bases separating them. The CDR3 runs 16 residues. CDR3 sequence reads: CASSFDSRTRGYEQYF. Here the CDR3 DNA reads TGTGCCAGCAGTTTTGACTCTAGAACGAGAGGGTACGAGCAGTACTTC.

The rearrangement joins TRBV9 to TRBJ1-3, with 7 bases that match TRBD1. J lost 2 bases, V lost 1 base, and 12 bases had no gene match. The CDR3 length is 18 residues. Germline values: CDR1 SGDLS, CDR2 YYNGEE. Here the CDR3 reads CASSVYPKGGSAGNTIYF. The CDR3 DNA is TGTGCCAGCAGCGTATACCCTAAAGGGGGCAGCGCTGGAAACACCATATATTTT.

The rearrangement links TRBV9 to TRBJ1-4; D gene unclear. CDR1 and CDR2 (germline): SGDLS, YYNGEE. The length of the CDR3 is 15 residues. The V gene lost 4 bases and the J gene lost 7 bases, with 17 bases spanning the gap. The CDR3 DNA reads TGTGCCAGCAGCCCCGGGCTTGAAGGAGGTGAAAAACTGTTTTTT. This encodes CASSPGLEGGEKLFF.

This clone has only a few counts. The chain carries TRBV18 and TRBJ1-5; D is uncertain. The CDR3 extends over 13 amino acids. V lost 4 bases, J lost 1 base, and 5 bases lay in between. The germline V gene encodes CDR1 KGHSH and CDR2 LQKENI. CDR3 region: CASSLQSNQPQHF. The CDR3, as DNA: TGTGCCAGCTCACTCCAAAGCAATCAGCCCCAGCATTTT.